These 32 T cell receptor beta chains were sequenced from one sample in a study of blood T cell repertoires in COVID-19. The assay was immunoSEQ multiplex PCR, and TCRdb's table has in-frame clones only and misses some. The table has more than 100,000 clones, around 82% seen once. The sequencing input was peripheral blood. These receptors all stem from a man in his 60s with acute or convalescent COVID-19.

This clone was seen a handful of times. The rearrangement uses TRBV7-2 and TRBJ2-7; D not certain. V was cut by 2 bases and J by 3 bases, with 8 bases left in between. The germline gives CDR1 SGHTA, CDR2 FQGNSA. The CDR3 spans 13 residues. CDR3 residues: CASSLNEVYEQYF. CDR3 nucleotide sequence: TGTGCCAGCAGCTTAAATGAGGTCTACGAGCAGTACTTC.

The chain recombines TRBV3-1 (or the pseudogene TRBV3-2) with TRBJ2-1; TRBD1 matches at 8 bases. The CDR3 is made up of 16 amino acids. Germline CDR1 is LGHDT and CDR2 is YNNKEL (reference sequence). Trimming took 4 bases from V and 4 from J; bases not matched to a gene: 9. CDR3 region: CASSPTDRQGYNEQFF. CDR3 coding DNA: TGTGCCAGCAGCCCCACCGATCGACAGGGGTACAATGAGCAGTTCTTC.

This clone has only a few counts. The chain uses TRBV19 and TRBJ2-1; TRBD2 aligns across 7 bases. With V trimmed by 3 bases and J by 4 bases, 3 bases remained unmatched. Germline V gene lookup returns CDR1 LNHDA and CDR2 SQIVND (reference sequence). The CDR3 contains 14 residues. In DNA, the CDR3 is TGTGCCAGTAGTATGTCTAGCGGATACAATGAGCAGTTCTTC. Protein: CASSMSSGYNEQFF.

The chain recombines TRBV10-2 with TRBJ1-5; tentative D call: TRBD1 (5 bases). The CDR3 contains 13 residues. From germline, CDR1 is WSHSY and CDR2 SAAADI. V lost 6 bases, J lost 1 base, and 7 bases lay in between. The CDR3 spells CASSQGSNQPQHF. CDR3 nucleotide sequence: TGCGCCAGCAGCCAGGGAAGCAATCAGCCCCAGCATTTT.

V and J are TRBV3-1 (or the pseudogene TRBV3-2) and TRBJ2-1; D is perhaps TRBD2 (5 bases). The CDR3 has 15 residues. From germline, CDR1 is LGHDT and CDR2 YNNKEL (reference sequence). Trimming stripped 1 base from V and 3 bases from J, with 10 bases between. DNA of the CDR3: TGTGCCAGCAGCCAAGCGGGAATCTTCTACAATGAGCAGTTCTTC. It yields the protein CASSQAGIFYNEQFF.

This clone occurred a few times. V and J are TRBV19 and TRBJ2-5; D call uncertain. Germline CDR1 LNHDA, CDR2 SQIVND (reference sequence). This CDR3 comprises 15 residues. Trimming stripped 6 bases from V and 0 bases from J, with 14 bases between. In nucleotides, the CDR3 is TGTGCCAGTAGCACCTCCTTGGAGAACCAAGAGACCCAGTACTTC. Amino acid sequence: CASSTSLENQETQYF.

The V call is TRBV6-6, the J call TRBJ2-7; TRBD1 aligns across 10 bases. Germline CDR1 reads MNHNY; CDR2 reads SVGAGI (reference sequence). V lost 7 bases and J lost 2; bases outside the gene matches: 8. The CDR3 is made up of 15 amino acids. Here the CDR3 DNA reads TGTGCCAGCAAGCTGGGGACAGGGGTAACCTACGAGCAGTACTTC. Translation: CASKLGTGVTYEQYF.

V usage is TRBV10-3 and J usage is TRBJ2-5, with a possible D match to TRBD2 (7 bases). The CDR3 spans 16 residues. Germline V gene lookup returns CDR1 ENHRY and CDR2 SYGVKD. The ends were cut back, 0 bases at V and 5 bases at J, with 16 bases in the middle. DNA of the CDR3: TGTGCCATCAGTGAGTCGGGGGGGCACGGTCGGGAGACCCAGTACTTC. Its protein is CAISESGGHGRETQYF.

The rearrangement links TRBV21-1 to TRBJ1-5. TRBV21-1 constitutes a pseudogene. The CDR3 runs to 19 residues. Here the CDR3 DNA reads TGTGCCAGCAGCCCCCCGGGAGGTGGGACTAGGGCGAACAATCAGCCCCAGCATTTT. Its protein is CASSPPGGGTRANNQPQHF.

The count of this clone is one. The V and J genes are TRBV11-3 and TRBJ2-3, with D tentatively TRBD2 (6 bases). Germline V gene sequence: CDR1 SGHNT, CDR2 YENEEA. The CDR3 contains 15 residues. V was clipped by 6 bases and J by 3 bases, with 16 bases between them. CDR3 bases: TGTGCCAGCAGTCCCGGGGGAGGAGGGACAGATACGCAGTATTTT. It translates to CASSPGGGGTDTQYF. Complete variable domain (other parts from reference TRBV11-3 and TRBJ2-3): EAGVVQSPRYKIIEKKQPVAFWCNPISGHNTLYWYLQNLGQGPELLIRYENEEAVDDSQLPKDRFSAERLKGVDSTLKIQPAELGDSAVYLCASSPGGGGTDTQYFGPGTRLTVL.

The CDR3 bases are TGCGCCAGCAGGCGGGGGATGAACACCGGGGAGCTGTTTTTT. Protein sequence: CASRRGMNTGELFF. The V gene is TRBV5-1, the J gene TRBJ2-2; 7 nucleotides align to TRBD2. The CDR3 is 14 amino acids. Germline loops: CDR1 SGHRS, CDR2 YFSETQ. V lost 5 bases and J lost 1; bases outside the gene matches: 2. Full variable domain (remainder filled in from reference TRBV5-1 and TRBJ2-2): KAGVTQTPRYLIKTRGQQVTLSCSPISGHRSVSWYQQTPGQGLQFLFEYFSETQRNKGNFPGRFSGRQFSNSRSEMNVSTLELGDSALYLCASRRGMNTGELFFGEGSRLTVL.

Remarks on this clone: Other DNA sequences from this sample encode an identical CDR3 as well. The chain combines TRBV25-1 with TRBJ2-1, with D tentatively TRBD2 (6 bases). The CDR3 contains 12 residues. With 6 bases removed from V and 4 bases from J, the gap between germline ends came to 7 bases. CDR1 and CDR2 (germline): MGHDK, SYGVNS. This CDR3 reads CASRGLYNEQFF. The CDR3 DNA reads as TGTGCCAGCAGGGGACTTTACAATGAGCAGTTCTTC.

The CDR3 region is CASRRQGGIQPQHF. DNA for the CDR3: TGTGCCAGCCGTCGGCAGGGGGGTATTCAGCCCCAGCATTTT. The chain carries TRBV2 and TRBJ1-5; 7 nucleotides agree with TRBD1. This CDR3 region has 14 residues. CDR1 SNHLY and CDR2 FYNNEI come from the germline V gene. J gave up 6 bases and V 8 bases, and 10 bases lay outside the gene matches.

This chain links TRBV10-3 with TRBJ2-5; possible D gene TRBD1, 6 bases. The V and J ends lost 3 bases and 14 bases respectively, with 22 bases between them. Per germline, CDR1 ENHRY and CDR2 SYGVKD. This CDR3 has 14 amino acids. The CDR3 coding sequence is TGTGCCATCAGTGACGCGGCAGCCACAGGGACGAGATACTTC. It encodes CAISDAAATGTRYF.

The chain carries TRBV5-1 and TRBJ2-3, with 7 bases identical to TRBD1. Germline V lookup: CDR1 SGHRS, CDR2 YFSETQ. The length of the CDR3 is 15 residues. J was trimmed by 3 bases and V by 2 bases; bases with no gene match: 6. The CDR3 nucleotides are TGCGCCAGCAGCTTATTAAGACAGGGAACAGATACGCAGTATTTT. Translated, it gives CASSLLRQGTDTQYF.

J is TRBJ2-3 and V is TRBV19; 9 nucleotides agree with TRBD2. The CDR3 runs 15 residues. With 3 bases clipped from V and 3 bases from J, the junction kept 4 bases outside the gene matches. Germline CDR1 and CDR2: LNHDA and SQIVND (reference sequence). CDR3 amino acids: CASSIAGGHTDTQYF. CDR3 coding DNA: TGTGCCAGTAGTATCGCGGGAGGGCATACAGATACGCAGTATTTT.

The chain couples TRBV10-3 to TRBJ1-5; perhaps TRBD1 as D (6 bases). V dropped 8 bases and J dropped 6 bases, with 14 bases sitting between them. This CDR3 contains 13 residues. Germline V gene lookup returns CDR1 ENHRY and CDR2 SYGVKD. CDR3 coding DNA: TGTGCCATCCGGGGGGGGGCGGGTCAGCCCCAGCATTTT. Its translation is CAIRGGAGQPQHF.

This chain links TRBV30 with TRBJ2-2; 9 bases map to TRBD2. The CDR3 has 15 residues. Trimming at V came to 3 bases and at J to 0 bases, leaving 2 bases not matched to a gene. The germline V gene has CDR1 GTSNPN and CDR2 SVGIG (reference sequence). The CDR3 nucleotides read TGTGCCTGGAGGCGGGGGGGCACGAACACCGGGGAGCTGTTTTTT. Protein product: CAWRRGGTNTGELFF.

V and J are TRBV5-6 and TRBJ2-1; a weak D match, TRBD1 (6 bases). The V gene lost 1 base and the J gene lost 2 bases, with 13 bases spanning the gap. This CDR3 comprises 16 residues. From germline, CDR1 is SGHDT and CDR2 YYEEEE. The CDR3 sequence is CASSLKLKGAYNEQFF. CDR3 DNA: TGTGCCAGCAGCTTGAAGCTAAAGGGGGCCTACAATGAGCAGTTCTTC. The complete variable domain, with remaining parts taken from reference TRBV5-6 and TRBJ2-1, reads DAGVTQSPTHLIKTRGQQVTLRCSPKSGHDTVSWYQQALGQGPQFIFQYYEEEERQRGNFPDRFSGHQFPNYSSELNVNALLLGDSALYLCASSLKLKGAYNEQFFGPGTRLTVL.

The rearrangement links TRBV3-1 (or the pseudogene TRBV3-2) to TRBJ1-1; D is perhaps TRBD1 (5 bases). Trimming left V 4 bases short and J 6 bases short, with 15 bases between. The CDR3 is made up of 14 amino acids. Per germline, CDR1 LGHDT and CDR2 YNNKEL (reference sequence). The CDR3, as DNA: TGTGCCAGCAGCCCAGAGTGGGGGGTGGCTGAAGCTTTCTTT. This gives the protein CASSPEWGVAEAFF.

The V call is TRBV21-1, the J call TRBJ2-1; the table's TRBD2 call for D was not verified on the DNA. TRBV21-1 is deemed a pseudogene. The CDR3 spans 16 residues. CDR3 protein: CASSKEDSGRHVEQFF. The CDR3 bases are TGTGCCAGCAGCAAAGAAGATAGCGGGAGACATGTAGAGCAGTTCTTC.

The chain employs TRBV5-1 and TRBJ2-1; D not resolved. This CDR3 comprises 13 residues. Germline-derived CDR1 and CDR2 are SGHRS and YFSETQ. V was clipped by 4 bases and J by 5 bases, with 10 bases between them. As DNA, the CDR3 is TGCGCCAGCAGCCTTGGCGACAACAATGAGCAGTTCTTC. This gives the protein CASSLGDNNEQFF.

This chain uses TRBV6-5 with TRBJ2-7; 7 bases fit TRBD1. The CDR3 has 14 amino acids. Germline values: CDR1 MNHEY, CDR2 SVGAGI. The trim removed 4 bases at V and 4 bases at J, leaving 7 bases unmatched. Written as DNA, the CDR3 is TGTGCCAGCAGTTTCAACAGGGGTCGGTACGAGCAGTACTTC. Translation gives CASSFNRGRYEQYF.

The CDR3 nucleotides read TGTGCCAGCAGCTTGCCCCGACTTACGAGCTCTGGGGCCAACGTCCTGACTTTC. Protein sequence: CASSLPRLTSSGANVLTF. The chain combines TRBV5-6 with TRBJ2-6; D ambiguous. This CDR3 is built from 18 residues. The V and J ends lost 1 base and 0 bases respectively, with 14 bases between them. From germline, CDR1 is SGHDT and CDR2 YYEEEE. Combining the CDR3 with reference TRBV5-6 and TRBJ2-6 gives the whole variable domain DAGVTQSPTHLIKTRGQQVTLRCSPKSGHDTVSWYQQALGQGPQFIFQYYEEEERQRGNFPDRFSGHQFPNYSSELNVNALLLGDSALYLCASSLPRLTSSGANVLTFGAGSRLTVL.

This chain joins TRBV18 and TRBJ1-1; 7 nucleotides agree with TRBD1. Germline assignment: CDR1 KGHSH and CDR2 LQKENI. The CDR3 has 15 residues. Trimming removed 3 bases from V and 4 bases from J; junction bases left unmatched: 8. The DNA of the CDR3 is TGTGCCAGCTCACCCCCGGGACAGCCTCTCACTGAAGCTTTCTTT. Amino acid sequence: CASSPPGQPLTEAFF.

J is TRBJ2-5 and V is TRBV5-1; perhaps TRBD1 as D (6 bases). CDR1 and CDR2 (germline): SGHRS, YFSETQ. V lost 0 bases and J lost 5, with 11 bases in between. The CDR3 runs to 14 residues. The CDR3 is CASSLAQGTETQYF. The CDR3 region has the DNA TGCGCCAGCAGCTTGGCGCAGGGGACGGAGACCCAGTACTTC.

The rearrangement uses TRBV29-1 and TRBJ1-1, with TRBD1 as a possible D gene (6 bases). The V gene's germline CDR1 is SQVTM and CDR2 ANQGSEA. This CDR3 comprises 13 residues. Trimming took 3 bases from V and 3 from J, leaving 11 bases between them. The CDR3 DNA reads TGCAGCGTTGAGCAGGGGCAGGACACTGAAGCTTTCTTT. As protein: CSVEQGQDTEAFF.

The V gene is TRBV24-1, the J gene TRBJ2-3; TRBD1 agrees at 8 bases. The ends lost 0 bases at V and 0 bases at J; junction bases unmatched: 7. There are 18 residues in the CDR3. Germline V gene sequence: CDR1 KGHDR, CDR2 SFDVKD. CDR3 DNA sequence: TGTGCCACCAGTGATTTGGCCCCAGGGGGCCCTAGCACAGATACGCAGTATTTT. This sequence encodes CATSDLAPGGPSTDTQYF.

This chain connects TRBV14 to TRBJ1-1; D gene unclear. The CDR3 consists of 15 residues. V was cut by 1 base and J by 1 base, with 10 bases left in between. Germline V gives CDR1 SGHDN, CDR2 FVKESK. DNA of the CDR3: TGTGCCAGCAGCCAAGGACTAACGCCGAACACTGAAGCTTTCTTT. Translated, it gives CASSQGLTPNTEAFF.

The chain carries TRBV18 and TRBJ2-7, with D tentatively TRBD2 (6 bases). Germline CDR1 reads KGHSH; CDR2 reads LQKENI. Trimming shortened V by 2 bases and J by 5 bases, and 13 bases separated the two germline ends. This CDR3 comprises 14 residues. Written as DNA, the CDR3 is TGTGCCAGCTCACCAACCTCGTGGGGGGACGAGCAGTACTTC. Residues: CASSPTSWGDEQYF.

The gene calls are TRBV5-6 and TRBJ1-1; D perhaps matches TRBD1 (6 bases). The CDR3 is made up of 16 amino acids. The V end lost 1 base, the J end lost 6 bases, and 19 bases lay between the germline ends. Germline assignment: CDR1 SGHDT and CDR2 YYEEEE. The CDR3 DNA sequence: TGTGCCAGCAGCTTGAACTGGGAAGGGGGAAGCGCTGAAGCTTTCTTT. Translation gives CASSLNWEGGSAEAFF.

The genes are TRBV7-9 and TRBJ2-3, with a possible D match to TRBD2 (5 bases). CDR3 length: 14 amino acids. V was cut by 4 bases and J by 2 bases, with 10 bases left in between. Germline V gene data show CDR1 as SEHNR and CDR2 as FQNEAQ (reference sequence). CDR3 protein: CASSSRDYTDTQYF. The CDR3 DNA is TGTGCCAGCAGCTCCAGAGACTACACAGATACGCAGTATTTT.